This T cell receptor beta chain is from a study of cytomegalovirus exposure and HLA in healthy donors. With 60 Vbeta and 13 Jbeta primers, the PCR was carried out. Produced via immunoSEQ multiplex PCR; TCRdb's table is partial and in-frame only. The sample holds 120,000 to 150,000 clones, over 70% seen once. This cohort consisted of healthy bone marrow donors. Sequenced: PBMCs. This clonotype originated in a woman aged 40-49 years in good health and CMV-seropositive.

This CDR3 reads CASSPSRGINNEQFF. The CDR3 bases are TGTGCCAGCTCACCTTCCAGGGGGATCAACAATGAGCAGTTCTTC. This chain uses TRBV18 with TRBJ2-1; 7 bases agree with TRBD1. CDR3 length equals 15 residues. V gave up 3 bases and J gave up 5 bases; unmatched junction bases: 7. CDR1 KGHSH and CDR2 LQKENI come from the germline V gene.